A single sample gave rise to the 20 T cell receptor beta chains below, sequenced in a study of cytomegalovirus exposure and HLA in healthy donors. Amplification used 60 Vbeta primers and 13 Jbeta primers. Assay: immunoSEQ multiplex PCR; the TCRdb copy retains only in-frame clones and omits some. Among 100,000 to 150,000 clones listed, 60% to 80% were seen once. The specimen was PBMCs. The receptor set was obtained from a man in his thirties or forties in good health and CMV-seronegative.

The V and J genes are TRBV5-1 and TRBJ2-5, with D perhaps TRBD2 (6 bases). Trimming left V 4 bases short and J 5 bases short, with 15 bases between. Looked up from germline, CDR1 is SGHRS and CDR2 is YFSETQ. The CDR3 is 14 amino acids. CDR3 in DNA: TGCGCCAGCAGCGCGGGACCGAGGGATGAGACCCAGTACTTC. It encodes CASSAGPRDETQYF.

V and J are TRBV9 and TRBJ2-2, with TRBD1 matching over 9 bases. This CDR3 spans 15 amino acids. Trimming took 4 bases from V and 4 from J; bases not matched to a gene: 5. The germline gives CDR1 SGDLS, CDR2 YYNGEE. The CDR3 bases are TGTGCCAGCAGCTGGGGACAGGGAGGCACCGGGGAGCTGTTTTTT. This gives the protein CASSWGQGGTGELFF.

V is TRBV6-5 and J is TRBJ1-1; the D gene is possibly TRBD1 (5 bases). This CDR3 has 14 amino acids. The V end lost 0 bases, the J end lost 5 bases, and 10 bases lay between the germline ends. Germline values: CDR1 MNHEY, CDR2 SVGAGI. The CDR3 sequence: CASSYSEGVTEAFF. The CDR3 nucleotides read TGTGCCAGCAGTTACTCGGAAGGGGTGACTGAAGCTTTCTTT.

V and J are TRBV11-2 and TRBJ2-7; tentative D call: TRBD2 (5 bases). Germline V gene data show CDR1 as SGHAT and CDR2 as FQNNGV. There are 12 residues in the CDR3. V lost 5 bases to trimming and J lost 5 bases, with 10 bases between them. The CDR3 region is CASSEGGDEQYF. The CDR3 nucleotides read TGTGCCAGCAGCGAGGGCGGCGACGAGCAGTACTTC.

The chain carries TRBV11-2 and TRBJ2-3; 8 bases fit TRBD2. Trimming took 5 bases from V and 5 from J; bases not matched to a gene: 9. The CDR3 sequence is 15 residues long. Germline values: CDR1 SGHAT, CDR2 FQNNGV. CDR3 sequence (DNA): TGTGCCAGCAGCGGAGGGACTAGGATGGGAGATACGCAGTATTTT. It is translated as CASSGGTRMGDTQYF.

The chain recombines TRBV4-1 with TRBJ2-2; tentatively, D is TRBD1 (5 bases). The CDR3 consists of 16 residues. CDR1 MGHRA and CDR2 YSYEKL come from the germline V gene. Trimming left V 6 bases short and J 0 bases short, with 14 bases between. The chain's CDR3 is CASRPFGRANTGELFF. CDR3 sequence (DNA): TGCGCCAGCAGACCATTTGGCAGGGCGAACACCGGGGAGCTGTTTTTT.

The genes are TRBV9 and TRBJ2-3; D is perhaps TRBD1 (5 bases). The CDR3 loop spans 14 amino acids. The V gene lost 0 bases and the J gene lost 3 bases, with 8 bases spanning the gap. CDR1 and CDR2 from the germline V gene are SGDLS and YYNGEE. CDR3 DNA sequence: TGTGCCAGCAGCGTAGTTCAGGGAACAGATACGCAGTATTTT. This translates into CASSVVQGTDTQYF.

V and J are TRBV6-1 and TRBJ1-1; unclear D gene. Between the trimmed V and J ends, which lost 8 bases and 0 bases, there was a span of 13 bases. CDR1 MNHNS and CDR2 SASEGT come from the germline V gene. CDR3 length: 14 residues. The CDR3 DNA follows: TGTGCCAGCGGCCGACGGGTAATGAACACTGAAGCTTTCTTT. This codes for CASGRRVMNTEAFF.

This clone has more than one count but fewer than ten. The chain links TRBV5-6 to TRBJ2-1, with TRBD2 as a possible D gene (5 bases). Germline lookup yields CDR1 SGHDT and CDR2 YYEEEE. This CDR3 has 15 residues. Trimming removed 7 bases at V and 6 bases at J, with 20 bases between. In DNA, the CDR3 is TGTGCCAGCCAGAGAGGGCTCCGATTCTCCAATGAGCAGTTCTTC. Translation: CASQRGLRFSNEQFF.

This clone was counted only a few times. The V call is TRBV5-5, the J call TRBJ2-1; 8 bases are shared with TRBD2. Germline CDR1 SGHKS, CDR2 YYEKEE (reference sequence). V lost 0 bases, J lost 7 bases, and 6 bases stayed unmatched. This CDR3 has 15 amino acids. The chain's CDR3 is CASSLEGTRVNEQFF. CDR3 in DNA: TGTGCCAGCAGCTTGGAGGGGACTAGAGTGAATGAGCAGTTCTTC.

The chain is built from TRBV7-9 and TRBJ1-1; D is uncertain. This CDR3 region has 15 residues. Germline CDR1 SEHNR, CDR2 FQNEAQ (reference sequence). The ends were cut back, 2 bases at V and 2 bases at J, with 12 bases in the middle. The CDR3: CASSLMEVINTEAFF. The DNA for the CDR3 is TGTGCCAGCAGCTTAATGGAGGTTATAAACACTGAAGCTTTCTTT.

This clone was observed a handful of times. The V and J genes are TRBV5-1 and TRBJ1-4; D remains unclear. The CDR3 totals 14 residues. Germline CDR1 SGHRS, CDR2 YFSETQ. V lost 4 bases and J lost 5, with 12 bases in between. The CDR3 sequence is CASSLTEINEKLFF. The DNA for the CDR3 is TGCGCCAGCAGCCTCACAGAGATAAATGAAAAACTGTTTTTT.

The DNA for the CDR3 is TGCGCCAGCAGCTTCTCAGGCCCTCTGGGTGGCTACACCTTC. This sequence encodes CASSFSGPLGGYTF. The gene calls are TRBV5-1 and TRBJ1-2; D not resolved. CDR1 and CDR2 from the germline V gene are SGHRS and YFSETQ. V lost 2 bases and J lost 7, with 15 bases in between. CDR3 length: 14 amino acids.

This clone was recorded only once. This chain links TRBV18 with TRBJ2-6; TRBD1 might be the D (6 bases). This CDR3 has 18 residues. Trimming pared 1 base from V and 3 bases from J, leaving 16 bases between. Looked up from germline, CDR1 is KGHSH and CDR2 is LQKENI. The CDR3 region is CASSPRGLWESGANVLTF. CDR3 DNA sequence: TGTGCCAGCTCACCACGGGGGCTTTGGGAGAGTGGGGCCAACGTCCTGACTTTC.

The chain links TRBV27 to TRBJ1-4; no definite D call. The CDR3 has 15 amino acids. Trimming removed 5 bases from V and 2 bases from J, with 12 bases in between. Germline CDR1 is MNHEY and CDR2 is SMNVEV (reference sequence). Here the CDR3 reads CASSEVAETNEKLFF. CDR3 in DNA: TGTGCCAGCAGTGAGGTAGCTGAGACTAATGAAAAACTGTTTTTT.

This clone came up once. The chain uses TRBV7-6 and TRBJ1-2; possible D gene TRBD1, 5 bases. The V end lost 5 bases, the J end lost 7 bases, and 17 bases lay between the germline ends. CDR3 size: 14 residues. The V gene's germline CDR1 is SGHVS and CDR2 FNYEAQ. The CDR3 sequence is CASSPPGRDVGYTF. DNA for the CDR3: TGTGCCAGCAGCCCCCCGGGGAGGGACGTTGGCTACACCTTC. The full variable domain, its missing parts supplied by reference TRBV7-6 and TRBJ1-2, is GAGVSQSPRYKVTKRGQDVALRCDPISGHVSLYWYRQALGQGPEFLTYFNYEAQQDKSGLPNDRFSAERPEGSISTLTIQRTEQRDSAMYRCASSPPGRDVGYTFGSGTRLTVV.

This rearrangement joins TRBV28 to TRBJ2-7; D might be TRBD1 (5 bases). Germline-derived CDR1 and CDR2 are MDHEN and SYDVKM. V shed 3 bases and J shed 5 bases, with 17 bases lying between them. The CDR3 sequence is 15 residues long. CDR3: CASSFTQTEVDEQYF. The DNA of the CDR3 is TGTGCCAGCAGTTTTACTCAGACAGAAGTCGACGAGCAGTACTTC.

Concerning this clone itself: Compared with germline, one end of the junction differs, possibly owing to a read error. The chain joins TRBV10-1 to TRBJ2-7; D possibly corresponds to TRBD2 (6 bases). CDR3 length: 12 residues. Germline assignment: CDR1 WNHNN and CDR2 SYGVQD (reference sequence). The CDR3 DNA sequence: TGCGCCAGCAGTGAGTCTGGGAGGCCCCATGTCTTC. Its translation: CASSESGRPHVF.

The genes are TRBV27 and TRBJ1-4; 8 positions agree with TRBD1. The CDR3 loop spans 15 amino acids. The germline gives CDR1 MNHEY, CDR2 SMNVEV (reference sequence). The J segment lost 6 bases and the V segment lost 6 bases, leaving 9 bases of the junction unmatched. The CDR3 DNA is TGTGCCAGCAGCCCTATCGACAGGGGCCATGAAAAACTGTTTTTT. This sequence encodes CASSPIDRGHEKLFF.

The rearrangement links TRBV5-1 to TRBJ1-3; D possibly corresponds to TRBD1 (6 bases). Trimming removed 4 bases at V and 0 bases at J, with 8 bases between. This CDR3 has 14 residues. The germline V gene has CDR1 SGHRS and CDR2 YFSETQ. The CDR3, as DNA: TGCGCCAGCAGCGCAGGGGTCTCTGGAAACACCATATATTTT. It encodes CASSAGVSGNTIYF.